These 7 T cell receptor beta chains came from one sample sequenced in a study of neurological immune-mediated disorders. TCRdb called the 5' RACE reads again in MiXCR, with one record for every CDR3 protein. The sample yields 50,000 to 75,000 distinct CDR3 sequences, about 4% seen once. The sample was PBMCs. Receptor source: a man between 50 and 59 years old with multiple sclerosis.

This clonotype was detected ten times or more. The chain employs TRBV29-1 and TRBJ1-5; 10 nucleotides agree with TRBD1. The germline CDR1 and CDR2 sequences are SQVTM and ANQGSEA. J was trimmed by 2 bases and V by 7 bases; bases with no gene match: 8. The CDR3 is made up of 15 amino acids. The CDR3 region is CSARGGTGGNQPQHF. CDR3 sequence (DNA): TGCAGCGCCCGGGGGGGGACAGGGGGCAATCAGCCCCAGCATTTT.

The sample holds one count of this clonotype. A much larger clone is a single base away; this may be a read error. The gene calls are TRBV20-1 and TRBJ2-6; D not resolved. This CDR3 has 12 residues. The germline V and J ends were trimmed by 5 bases and 9 bases, with 11 bases remaining between them. In germline, CDR1 is DFQATT, CDR2 SNEGSKA (reference sequence). The CDR3 nucleotides read TGCAGTGCTTCAGGAAAGGTCAACGTCCTGACTTTC. As protein: CSASGKVNVLTF.

This clonotype was seen ten or more times. The DNA of the CDR3 is TGCGCCAGCAGCTTGGCGCAGGGGCCTCAAGAGACCCAGTACTTC. Translation: CASSLAQGPQETQYF. J is TRBJ2-5 and V is TRBV5-1; TRBD1 might be the D (6 bases). This CDR3 has 15 residues. Trimming took 0 bases from V and 2 from J, leaving 11 bases between them. Germline V CDR1 and CDR2: SGHRS, YFSETQ.

This clonotype was detected ten times or more. The chain carries TRBV20-1 and TRBJ1-1, with D possibly matching TRBD1 (6 bases). V was cut by 3 bases and J by 1 base, with 15 bases left in between. This CDR3 comprises 15 residues. Germline V gives CDR1 DFQATT, CDR2 SNEGSKA (reference sequence). DNA of the CDR3: TGCAGTGCTAGCCCAGGGGAGATTCCGAACACTGAAGCTTTCTTT. It yields the protein CSASPGEIPNTEAFF.

The sample holds many counts of this clonotype. V and J are TRBV5-1 and TRBJ1-2, with D unclear. Between the trimmed V and J ends, which lost 0 bases and 4 bases, there was a span of 16 bases. The CDR3 has 16 amino acids. Per the germline V gene, CDR1 is SGHRS and CDR2 is YFSETQ. The CDR3 is CASSLEGSGFPYGYTF. CDR3 bases: TGCGCCAGCAGCTTGGAAGGCAGCGGATTTCCCTATGGCTACACCTTC.

This clonotype was picked up many times. V and J are TRBV5-1 and TRBJ1-1, with a tentative D call TRBD1 (5 bases). The length of the CDR3 is 13 residues. V gave up 5 bases and J gave up 4 bases, with 12 bases separating them. Per the germline V gene, CDR1 is SGHRS and CDR2 is YFSETQ. The CDR3 loop reads CASRKTVATEAFF. CDR3 in DNA: TGCGCCAGCAGGAAGACAGTTGCCACTGAAGCTTTCTTT.

This clonotype was counted many times. The V gene is TRBV3-1, the J gene TRBJ2-3; D ambiguous. Trimming took off 0 bases at V and 1 base at J, with 11 bases between the two ends. Germline V lookup: CDR1 LGHDT, CDR2 YNNKEL (reference sequence). The CDR3 sequence is 16 residues long. CDR3 in amino acids: CASSQDPEFGTDTQYF. DNA for the CDR3: TGTGCCAGCAGCCAAGATCCCGAATTCGGCACAGATACGCAGTATTTT.